This entry lists 5 T cell receptor beta chains sequenced from one sample in a study of T cell responses to AZD1222 COVID-19 vaccine. The method was immunoSEQ multiplex PCR; TCRdb's version includes in-frame clones alone and lacks a portion of them. There are over 95,000 clones in the sample; approximately 94% occur only once, and approximately 11% lies in the top ten. Sequences were derived from peripheral blood, sampled on day 0 of AZD1222 vaccination. All receptors derive from an adult in good health.

V and J are TRBV30 and TRBJ1-4; 8 bases are shared with TRBD1. Germline V gene sequence: CDR1 GTSNPN, CDR2 SVGIG (reference sequence). Trimming at V came to 0 bases and at J to 3 bases, leaving 3 bases not matched to a gene. CDR3 length: 15 amino acids. The CDR3 reads CAWSVWDRPNEKLFF. DNA for the CDR3: TGTGCCTGGAGTGTATGGGACAGGCCTAATGAAAAACTGTTTTTT.

The V and J genes are TRBV10-3 and TRBJ1-5; D unclear. Trimming took off 3 bases at V and 4 bases at J, with 7 bases between the two ends. The CDR3 is made up of 13 amino acids. CDR1 is ENHRY and CDR2 is SYGVKD in the germline V gene. The DNA for the CDR3 is TGTGCCATCAGTGACCAAGGAAATCAGCCCCAGCATTTT. Translated: CAISDQGNQPQHF.

The chain joins TRBV2 to TRBJ1-4; no reliable D call. The CDR3 is made up of 12 amino acids. V dropped 9 bases and J dropped 16 bases, with 21 bases sitting between them. Germline CDR1 reads SNHLY; CDR2 reads FYNNEI. Here the CDR3 DNA reads TGTGCCAGTCGGGCGTGGGGAGGGAAAAAGTTTTTT. This translates into CASRAWGGKKFF.

The rearrangement links TRBV18 to TRBJ1-6; possibly TRBD1 for D (5 bases). This CDR3 contains 12 residues. Germline V CDR1 and CDR2: KGHSH, LQKENI. V shed 4 bases and J shed 10 bases, with 8 bases lying between them. Written as DNA, the CDR3 is TGTGCCAGCTCACGGGGCGCATCACCCCTCCACTTT. This sequence encodes CASSRGASPLHF. Based on the CDR3 plus reference TRBV18 and TRBJ1-6, the full variable domain is NAGVMQNPRHLVRRRGQEARLRCSPMKGHSHVYWYRQLPEEGLKFMVYLQKENIIDESGMPKERFSAEFPKEGPSILRIQQVVRGDSAAYFCASSRGASPLHFGNGTRLTVT.

The chain uses TRBV20-1 and TRBJ1-2, with D possibly TRBD1 on 6 matching bases. V shed 4 bases and J shed 8 bases, with 11 bases lying between them. The CDR3 covers 11 residues. Germline V gene lookup returns CDR1 DFQATT and CDR2 SNEGSKA (reference sequence). CDR3 amino acids: CSATGALGYTF. CDR3 coding DNA: TGCAGTGCTACAGGGGCTTTGGGCTACACCTTC.